This is a list of T cell receptor beta chains from one sample in a study of T cell changes during pregnancy in multiple sclerosis. Assay: immunoSEQ multiplex PCR; the TCRdb copy retains only in-frame clones and omits some. In the table there are fewer than 75,000 clones, approximately 92% of which are singletons. The sequences come from peripheral blood, collected in the first trimester of pregnancy. These TCRs come from a female donor with multiple sclerosis, enrolled in a pregnancy study. Both conserved end residues are part of each CDR3. D genes are given only for firm matches. A row's size may be missing; if present it is once, few, many or a size class.

clone_size	d_call	v_call	j_call	cdr3_aa	cdr3_nt
once	.	TRBV5-6	TRBJ1-2	CASSRQDNYGYTF	TGTGCCAGCAGCCGACAGGATAACTATGGCTACACCTTC
.	.	TRBV7-9	TRBJ2-4	CASSLPKGALAKNIQYF	TGTGCCAGCAGCTTGCCCAAGGGAGCTCTAGCCAAAAACATTCAGTACTTC
.	.	TRBV6-1	TRBJ2-5	CASNLLRETQYF	TGTGCCAGCAATCTCTTGAGGGAGACCCAGTACTTC
.	TRBD2	TRBV27	TRBJ2-5	CASSPSGRLKETQYF	TGTGCCAGCAGCCCTAGCGGGAGGTTAAAAGAGACCCAGTACTTC
.	TRBD1	TRBV5-1	TRBJ2-2	CASSLGQGSNTGELFF	TGCGCCAGCAGCTTGGGACAGGGTTCGAACACCGGGGAGCTGTTTTTT
.	TRBD1	TRBV30	TRBJ2-7	CAWNQGADEQYF	TGTGCCTGGAATCAGGGGGCTGACGAGCAGTACTTC
.	TRBD2	TRBV5-1	TRBJ2-1	CASSLVTSGDNEQFF	TGCGCCAGCAGCTTGGTGACTAGCGGGGACAATGAGCAGTTCTTC
.	TRBD2	TRBV19	TRBJ2-7	CASSSIAGEGEQYF	TGTGCCAGTAGTTCTATAGCGGGAGAGGGGGAGCAGTACTTC
.	.	TRBV5-1	TRBJ1-1	CASSPGLFGTEAFF	TGCGCCAGCAGCCCCGGACTCTTTGGTACTGAAGCTTTCTTT
.	TRBD1	TRBV5-1	TRBJ2-2	CASTLWAGGNTGELFF	TGCGCCAGCACCTTATGGGCAGGGGGTAACACCGGGGAGCTGTTTTTT
few	TRBD1	TRBV30	TRBJ1-1	CAWLWDRGGNTEAFF	TGTGCCTGGCTGTGGGACAGGGGGGGTAACACTGAAGCTTTCTTT
once	TRBD1	TRBV9	TRBJ1-3	CASSERQGAPGNTIYF	TGTGCCAGCAGCGAAAGACAGGGGGCGCCAGGAAACACCATATATTTT
.	.	TRBV5-5	TRBJ2-1	CASSERVHEQFF	TGTGCCAGCAGCGAGAGGGTCCATGAGCAGTTCTTC
.	.	TRBV5-4	TRBJ1-2	CASSLGYDGTGGYTF	TGTGCCAGCAGCTTGGGTTATGACGGCACAGGAGGCTACACCTTC
.	.	TRBV28	TRBJ1-1	CASINRDMNTEAFF	TGTGCCAGCATCAACAGGGACATGAACACTGAAGCTTTCTTT
.	TRBD1	TRBV30	TRBJ1-2	CAWGDRAGYGYTF	TGTGCCTGGGGGGACAGGGCGGGCTATGGCTACACCTTC
.	TRBD1	TRBV2	TRBJ2-7	CASGRDRWWEQYF	TGTGCCAGCGGCCGGGACAGGTGGTGGGAGCAGTACTTC
.	TRBD2	TRBV5-1	TRBJ2-3	CASSLWTSGRAGTDTQYF	TGCGCCAGCAGCTTGTGGACTAGCGGGAGGGCTGGCACAGATACGCAGTATTTT
.	.	TRBV6-5	TRBJ1-2	CASSLQGLYGYTF	TGTGCCAGCAGTCTCCAGGGGTTATATGGCTACACCTTC
.	TRBD1	TRBV19	TRBJ1-5	CASSMGQTGGWGQYQPQHF	TGTGCCAGTAGTATGGGCCAGACAGGGGGCTGGGGTCAATATCAGCCCCAGCATTTT
.	TRBD1	TRBV10-3	TRBJ2-2	CATLGQEGAGELFF	TGTGCCACGTTGGGACAGGAAGGCGCCGGGGAGCTGTTTTTT
.	.	TRBV7-9	TRBJ1-1	CASSFGNTEAFF	TGTGCCAGCAGCTTCGGGAACACTGAAGCTTTCTTT
.	.	TRBV5-6	TRBJ2-2	CASSLGGDRTRELFF	TGTGCCAGCAGCTTGGGCGGGGACCGTACCCGGGAGCTGTTTTTT
.	.	TRBV15	TRBJ1-2	CATSRETGAKGYTF	TGTGCCACCAGCAGAGAAACAGGAGCAAAGGGCTACACCTTC
.	.	TRBV6-1	TRBJ1-2	CASMGARGRYGYTF	TGTGCCAGCATGGGGGCAAGGGGCCGCTATGGCTACACCTTC
.	.	TRBV9	TRBJ1-2	CASSVETGYGYTF	TGTGCCAGCAGCGTAGAAACAGGGTATGGCTACACCTTC
.	TRBD2	TRBV5-1	TRBJ2-1	CASSWSGGSADEQFF	TGCGCCAGCAGCTGGTCCGGCGGGAGTGCGGATGAGCAGTTCTTC
.	TRBD1	TRBV6-5	TRBJ1-6	CASKQDRVRSPLHF	TGTGCCAGCAAACAGGACAGGGTTAGGTCACCCCTCCACTTT
few	.	TRBV30	TRBJ1-5	CAWSVSRGNQPQHF	TGTGCCTGGAGTGTAAGCAGGGGCAATCAGCCCCAGCATTTT
.	TRBD2	TRBV6-5	TRBJ2-1	CASTQSGLAGEEQFF	TGTGCCAGCACCCAATCCGGACTAGCGGGAGAGGAGCAGTTCTTC
.	.	TRBV2	TRBJ1-2	CASSETPDGYTF	TGTGCCAGCAGTGAGACTCCTGATGGCTACACCTTC
.	TRBD1	TRBV2	TRBJ2-7	CASSVVDRGHEQYF	TGTGCCAGCAGTGTGGTCGACAGGGGCCACGAGCAGTACTTC
.	.	TRBV21-1	TRBJ1-1	CASSRLGDTEAFF	TGTGCCAGCAGCCGTCTGGGAGACACTGAAGCTTTCTTT
.	.	TRBV6-6	TRBJ2-6	CASSLTGSGANVLTF	TGTGCCAGCAGTTTAACAGGGTCTGGGGCCAACGTCCTGACTTTC
.	.	TRBV6-5	TRBJ1-1	CASKPGTINTEAFF	TGTGCCAGCAAACCCGGGACAATAAACACTGAAGCTTTCTTT
.	TRBD1	TRBV9	TRBJ2-2	CASSHGQDQRRTGELFF	TGTGCCAGCAGTCACGGACAGGATCAAAGGAGAACCGGGGAGCTGTTTTTT
.	.	TRBV7-8	TRBJ1-4	CASSTRTATNEKLFF	TGTGCCAGCAGCACGCGGACAGCAACTAATGAAAAACTGTTTTTT
.	.	TRBV7-9	TRBJ2-4	CASSFEQPKNIQYF	TGTGCCAGCAGCTTCGAACAGCCCAAAAACATTCAGTACTTC
.	.	TRBV6-5	TRBJ1-6	CATNRGSNNSPLHF	TGTGCCACCAATCGGGGGTCTAATAATTCACCCCTCCACTTT
once	TRBD2	TRBV6-5	TRBJ2-5	CASSSTSAKETQYF	TGTGCCAGCAGTTCGACTAGCGCGAAGGAGACCCAGTACTTC
.	TRBD1	TRBV30	TRBJ1-4	CAWSPGGTVNEKLFF	TGTGCCTGGAGCCCCGGCGGGACAGTTAATGAAAAACTGTTTTTT
.	TRBD1	TRBV19	TRBJ1-1	CASSRQGTVAEAFF	TGTGCCAGTAGCCGACAGGGGACGGTGGCTGAAGCTTTCTTT
.	.	TRBV6-1	TRBJ2-4	CASSEYLEEYF	TGTGCCAGCAGTGAATACCTAGAGGAGTACTTC
few	.	TRBV19	TRBJ2-1	CASSSTGGPGYEQFF	TGTGCCAGTAGCTCAACCGGGGGGCCGGGGTATGAGCAGTTCTTC
.	TRBD1	TRBV5-8	TRBJ1-2	CASNFRDRDSRYGYTF	TGTGCCAGCAACTTCCGGGACCGGGACAGCCGCTATGGCTACACCTTC
.	TRBD2	TRBV14	TRBJ2-1	CASSHPNRASGYNEQFF	TGTGCCAGCAGCCACCCAAACCGGGCTAGCGGGTACAATGAGCAGTTCTTC
.	TRBD1	TRBV6-5	TRBJ2-7	CASSYSDRRVHEQYF	TGTGCCAGCAGTTACTCGGACAGGCGGGTCCACGAGCAGTACTTC
.	TRBD2	TRBV6-4	TRBJ2-7	CASRASGGFAYEQYF	TGTGCCAGCCGAGCTAGCGGGGGGTTTGCCTACGAGCAGTACTTC
.	TRBD2	TRBV9	TRBJ2-3	CASSDSGRAADTQYF	TGTGCCAGCAGCGATAGCGGGAGGGCGGCAGATACGCAGTATTTT
once	.	TRBV10-3	TRBJ2-1	CAISESERRSYNEQFF	TGTGCCATCAGTGAATCTGAGCGGCGATCCTACAATGAGCAGTTCTTC
once	.	TRBV11-2	TRBJ2-5	CASSLGPAEFDETQYF	TGTGCCAGCAGCTTAGGCCCAGCGGAGTTCGACGAGACCCAGTACTTC
.	TRBD1	TRBV15	TRBJ2-4	CATSRDGTGGNIQYF	TGTGCCACCAGCAGAGATGGGACAGGGGGAAACATTCAGTACTTC
.	.	TRBV28	TRBJ1-2	CASSFGGGGYGYTF	TGTGCCAGCAGTTTCGGTGGGGGGGGCTATGGCTACACCTTC